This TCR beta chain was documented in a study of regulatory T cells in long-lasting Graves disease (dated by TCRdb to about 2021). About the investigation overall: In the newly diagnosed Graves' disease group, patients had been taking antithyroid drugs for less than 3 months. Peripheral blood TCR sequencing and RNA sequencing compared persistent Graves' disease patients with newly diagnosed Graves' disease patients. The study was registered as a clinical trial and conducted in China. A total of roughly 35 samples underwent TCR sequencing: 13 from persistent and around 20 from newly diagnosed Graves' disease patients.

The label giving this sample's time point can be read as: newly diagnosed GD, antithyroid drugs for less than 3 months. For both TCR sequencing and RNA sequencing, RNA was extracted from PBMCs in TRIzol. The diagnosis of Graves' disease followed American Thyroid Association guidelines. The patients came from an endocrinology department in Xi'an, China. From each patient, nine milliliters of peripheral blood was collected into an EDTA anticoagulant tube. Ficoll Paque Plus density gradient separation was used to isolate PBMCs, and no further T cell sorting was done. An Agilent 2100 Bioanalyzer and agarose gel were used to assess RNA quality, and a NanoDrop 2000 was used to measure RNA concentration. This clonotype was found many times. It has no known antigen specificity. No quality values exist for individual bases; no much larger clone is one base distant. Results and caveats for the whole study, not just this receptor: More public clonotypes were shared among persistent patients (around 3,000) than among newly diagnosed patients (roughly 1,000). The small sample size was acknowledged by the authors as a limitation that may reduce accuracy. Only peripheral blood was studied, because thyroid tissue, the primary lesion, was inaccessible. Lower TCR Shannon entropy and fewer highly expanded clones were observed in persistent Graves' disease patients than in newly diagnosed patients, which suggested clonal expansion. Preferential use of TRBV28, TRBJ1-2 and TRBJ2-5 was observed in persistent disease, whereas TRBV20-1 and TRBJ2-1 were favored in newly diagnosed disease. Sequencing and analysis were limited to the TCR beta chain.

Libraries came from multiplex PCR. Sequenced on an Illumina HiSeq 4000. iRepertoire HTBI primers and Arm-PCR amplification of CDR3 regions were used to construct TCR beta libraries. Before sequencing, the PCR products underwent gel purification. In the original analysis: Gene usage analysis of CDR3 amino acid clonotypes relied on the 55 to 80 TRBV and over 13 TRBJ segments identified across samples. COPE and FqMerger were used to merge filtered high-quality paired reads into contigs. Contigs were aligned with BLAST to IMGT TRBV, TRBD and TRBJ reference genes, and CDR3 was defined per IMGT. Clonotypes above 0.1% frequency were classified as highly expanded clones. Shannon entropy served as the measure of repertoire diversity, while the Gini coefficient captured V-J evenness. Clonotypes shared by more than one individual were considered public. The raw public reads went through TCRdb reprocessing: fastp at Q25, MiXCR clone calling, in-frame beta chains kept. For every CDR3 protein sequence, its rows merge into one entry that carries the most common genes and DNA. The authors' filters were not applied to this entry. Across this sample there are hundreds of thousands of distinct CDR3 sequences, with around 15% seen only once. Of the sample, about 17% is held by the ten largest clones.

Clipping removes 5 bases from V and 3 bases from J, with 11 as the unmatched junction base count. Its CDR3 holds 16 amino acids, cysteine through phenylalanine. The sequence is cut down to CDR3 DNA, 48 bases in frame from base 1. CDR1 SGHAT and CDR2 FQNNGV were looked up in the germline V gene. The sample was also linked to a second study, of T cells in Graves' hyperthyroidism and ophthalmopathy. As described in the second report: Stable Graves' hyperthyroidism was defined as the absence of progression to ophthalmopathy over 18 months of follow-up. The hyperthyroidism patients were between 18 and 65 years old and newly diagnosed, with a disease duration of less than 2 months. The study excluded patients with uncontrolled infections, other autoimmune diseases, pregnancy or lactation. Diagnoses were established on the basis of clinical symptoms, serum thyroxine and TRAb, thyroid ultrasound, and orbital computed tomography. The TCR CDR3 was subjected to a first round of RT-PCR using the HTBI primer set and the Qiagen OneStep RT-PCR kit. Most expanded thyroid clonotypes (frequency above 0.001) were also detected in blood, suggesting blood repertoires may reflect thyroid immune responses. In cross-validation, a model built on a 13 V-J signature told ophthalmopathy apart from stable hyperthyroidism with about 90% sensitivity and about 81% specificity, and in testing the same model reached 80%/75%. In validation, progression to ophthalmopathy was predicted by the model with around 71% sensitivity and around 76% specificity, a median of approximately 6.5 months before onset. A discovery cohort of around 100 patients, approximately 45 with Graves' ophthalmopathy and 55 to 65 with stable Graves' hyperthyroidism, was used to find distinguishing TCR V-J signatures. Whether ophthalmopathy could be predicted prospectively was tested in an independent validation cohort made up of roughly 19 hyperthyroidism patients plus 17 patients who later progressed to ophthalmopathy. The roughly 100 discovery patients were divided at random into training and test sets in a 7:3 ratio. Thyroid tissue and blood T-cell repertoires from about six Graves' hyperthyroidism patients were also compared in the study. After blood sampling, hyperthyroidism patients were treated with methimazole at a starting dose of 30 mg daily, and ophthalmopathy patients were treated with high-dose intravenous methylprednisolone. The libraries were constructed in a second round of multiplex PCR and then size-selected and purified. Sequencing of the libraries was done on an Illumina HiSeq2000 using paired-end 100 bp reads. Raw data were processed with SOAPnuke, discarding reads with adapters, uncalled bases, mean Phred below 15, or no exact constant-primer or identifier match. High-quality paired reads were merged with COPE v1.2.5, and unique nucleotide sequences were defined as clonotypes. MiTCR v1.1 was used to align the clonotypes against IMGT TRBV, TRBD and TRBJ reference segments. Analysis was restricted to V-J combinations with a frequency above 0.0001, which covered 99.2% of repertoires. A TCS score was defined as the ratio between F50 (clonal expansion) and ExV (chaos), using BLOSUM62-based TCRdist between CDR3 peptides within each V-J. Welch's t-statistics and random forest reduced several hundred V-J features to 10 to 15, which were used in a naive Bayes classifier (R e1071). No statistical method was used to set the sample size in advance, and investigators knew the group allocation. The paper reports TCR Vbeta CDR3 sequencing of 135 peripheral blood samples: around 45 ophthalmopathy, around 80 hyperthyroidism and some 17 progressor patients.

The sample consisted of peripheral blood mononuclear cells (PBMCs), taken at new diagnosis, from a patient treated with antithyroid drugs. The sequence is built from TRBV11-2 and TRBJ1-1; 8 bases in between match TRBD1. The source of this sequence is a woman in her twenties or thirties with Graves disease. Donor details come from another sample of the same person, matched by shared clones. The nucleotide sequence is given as TGTGCCAGCAGCCCACCCGGGACAGGTGGGCACACTGAAGCTTTCTTT. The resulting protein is CASSPPGTGGHTEAFF.